The text below deals with one T cell receptor beta chain. Cells are PBMCs isolated from about 10 ml of fresh blood. Amplification of TCR beta CDR3 regions was performed using RNA transcripts as template. First-round RT-PCR with HTBI primers amplified the TCR CDR3 region. TCRdb reprocessed the multiplex PCR reads via MiXCR and lists one record per CDR3 protein. The sample records hundreds of thousands of distinct CDR3 sequences, around 13% being singletons. The sample is drawn from a study of T cells in Graves' hyperthyroidism and ophthalmopathy. The V segment lost 5 bases and the J segment 6 bases; nucleotides outside the gene matches: 6. CDR3 size: 16 residues. Germline values: CDR1 LNHDA, CDR2 SQIVND (reference sequence).

The chain couples TRBV19 to TRBJ1-6; 11 bases line up with TRBD1. The material sequenced was blood. This sequence was found in a woman between 18 and 30 years old with Graves' hyperthyroidism. CDR3 in DNA: TGTGCCAGTAGTCCGAGGGACAGGGGGATTAATTCACCCCTCCACTTT. Residues: CASSPRDRGINSPLHF.